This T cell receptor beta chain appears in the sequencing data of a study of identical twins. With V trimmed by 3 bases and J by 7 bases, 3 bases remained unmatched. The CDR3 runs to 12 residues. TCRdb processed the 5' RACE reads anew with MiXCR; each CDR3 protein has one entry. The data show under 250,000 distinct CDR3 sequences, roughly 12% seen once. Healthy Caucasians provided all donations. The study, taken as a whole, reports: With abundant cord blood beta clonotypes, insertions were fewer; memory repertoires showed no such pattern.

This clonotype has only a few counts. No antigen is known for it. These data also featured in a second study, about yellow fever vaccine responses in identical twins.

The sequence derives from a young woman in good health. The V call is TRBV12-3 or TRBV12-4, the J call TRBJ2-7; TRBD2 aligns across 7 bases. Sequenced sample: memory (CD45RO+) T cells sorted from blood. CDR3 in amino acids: CASSFRGVEQYF. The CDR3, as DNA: TGTGCCAGCAGTTTTCGGGGGGTGGAGCAGTACTTC.